The clone carrying this T cell receptor beta chain was seen a single time. Its specificity is unknown. Donors ranged from roughly 6 to 90 years old and were healthy Caucasians in Russia. Staff drew around 10 milliliters of peripheral blood from each donor. Germline V gene lookup returns CDR1 SGHKS and CDR2 YYEKEE (reference sequence). Trimming stripped 1 base from V and 8 bases from J, with 9 bases between. The CDR3 sequence is 12 residues long. These data are taken from a study of blood T cells in healthy people across ages. Findings and limits, study-wide: Diversity of TCR beta per million T cells declined in a roughly linear way with age.

With a J-beta primer mix and a sample-barcoded 5' primer, a second PCR ran 7 to 11 cycles. Paired-end reads containing CDR3 totaled no fewer than 2.5 million for each sample. TCRdb fed the 5' RACE reads into MiXCR, producing one record per CDR3 protein. Here the sample spans around 1,600,000 distinct CDR3 sequences, less than 45% being singletons. The TCR originated in a woman aged 18-29 years in good health. J is TRBJ1-1 and V is TRBV5-5, with unresolved D. Sequenced: blood. Written as DNA, the CDR3 is TGTGCCAGCAGCTTGTGCGGTTGGGAAGCTTTCTTT. Its protein product is CASSLCGWEAFF.